A single sample is the source of the 7 T cell receptor beta chains below, sequenced in a study of T cell responses to AZD1222 COVID-19 vaccine. Generated by immunoSEQ multiplex PCR, the TCRdb table keeps only in-frame clones and is missing some. The sample gives some 150,000 clones, 75% to 95% of which show up once; roughly 3.2% is in the top ten. The material was peripheral blood, obtained 28 days after the second AZD1222 dose. These receptor sequences come from an adult who received the AZD1222 COVID-19 vaccine.

V and J are TRBV11-2 and TRBJ2-1; D gene uncertain. This CDR3 has 13 amino acids. Germline V lookup: CDR1 SGHAT, CDR2 FQNNGV. V was cut by 0 bases and J by 9 bases, with 9 bases left in between. CDR3 bases: TGTGCCAGCAGCTTAGAATGGGGAAGTGAGCAGTTCTTC. Its protein is CASSLEWGSEQFF.

The chain employs TRBV27 and TRBJ2-7; D call uncertain. The V and J ends lost 5 bases and 3 bases respectively, with 14 bases between them. The CDR3 extends over 14 amino acids. CDR1 is MNHEY, CDR2 SMNVEV, per germline (reference sequence). The CDR3 loop reads CASSPVRTHYEQYF. The DNA of the CDR3 is TGTGCCAGCAGTCCCGTCAGAACTCACTACGAGCAGTACTTC.

The genes are TRBV18 and TRBJ2-7; D unresolved. V gave up 3 bases and J gave up 0 bases, with 12 bases separating them. CDR3 size: 15 residues. Germline CDR1 KGHSH, CDR2 LQKENI. DNA of the CDR3: TGTGCCAGCTCACCGCGAGGAGAAAGCTCCTACGAGCAGTACTTC. Translated: CASSPRGESSYEQYF.

This chain connects TRBV11-1 to TRBJ2-3; a possible D gene is TRBD2 (6 bases). This CDR3 has 15 residues. CDR1 and CDR2 from the germline V gene are SGHAT and FQDESV (reference sequence). V gave up 10 bases and J gave up 1 base, with 18 bases separating them. CDR3 bases: TGTGCCACAGAAGCCGTCGGCGGGGGCACAGATACGCAGTATTTT. Protein product: CATEAVGGGTDTQYF.

The rearrangement joins TRBV14 to TRBJ2-3; 12 bases are a match to TRBD2. V shed 3 bases, J shed 3 bases, and the junction held 7 bases outside the gene matches. Germline CDR1 reads SGHDN; CDR2 reads FVKESK. The CDR3 loop spans 17 amino acids. The DNA for the CDR3 is TGTGCCAGCAGCCAGTTTCTAGCGGGAGGGAGGACAGATACGCAGTATTTT. The encoded protein is CASSQFLAGGRTDTQYF.

The genes are TRBV5-8 and TRBJ2-3; unclear D gene. Trimming took off 6 bases at V and 0 bases at J, with 14 bases between the two ends. Germline-derived CDR1 and CDR2 are SGHTS and YDEGEE. The CDR3 extends over 15 amino acids. In nucleotides, the CDR3 is TGTGCCAGCATACTTGGACGTCGAAGCACAGATACGCAGTATTTT. Its translation is CASILGRRSTDTQYF.

The rearrangement joins TRBV6-4 to TRBJ1-2, with D tentatively TRBD1 (5 bases). V dropped 3 bases and J dropped 8 bases, with 13 bases sitting between them. Germline assignment: CDR1 MRHNA and CDR2 SNTAGT. This CDR3 contains 13 residues. The CDR3 sequence is CASSEFGGYGYTF. In DNA, the CDR3 is TGTGCCAGCAGTGAGTTCGGGGGGTACGGCTACACCTTC.